This is a list of T cell receptor beta chains from one sample in a study of blood T cells in healthy people across ages. TCRdb ran MiXCR on the 5' RACE reads and lists one entry per CDR3 protein. The sample has about a million distinct CDR3 sequences, roughly two fifths seen once; the top ten hold under 15%. What was sequenced was blood. Receptors originate from a man between 18 and 29 years old in good health. Both conserved end residues are trimmed from each CDR3. Each record gives: V gene, clone size, J gene, CDR3 protein. The listing skips clone size in some rows; elsewhere it reads once, few, many or a size class.

v_gene: TRBV27
abundance: few
j_gene: TRBJ1-4
CDR3aa: ASSLQGRHEKLF

v_gene: TRBV20-1
abundance: NA
j_gene: TRBJ1-3
CDR3aa: SARATMYGEPIY

v_gene: TRBV29-1
abundance: NA
j_gene: TRBJ2-7
CDR3aa: SVEDPREGESYEQY

v_gene: TRBV4-3
abundance: many
j_gene: TRBJ2-1
CDR3aa: ASSQDPQRGSVNEQF

v_gene: TRBV7-2
abundance: NA
j_gene: TRBJ1-2
CDR3aa: ASSPLTRGPYT

v_gene: TRBV7-3
abundance: NA
j_gene: NA
CDR3aa: ASSLSGYSEQY

v_gene: TRBV12-3/TRBV12-4
abundance: NA
j_gene: TRBJ1-3
CDR3aa: ASSPEYTIY

v_gene: TRBV6-6
abundance: NA
j_gene: TRBJ2-7
CDR3aa: ASSYPSTVSYEQY

v_gene: TRBV4-3
abundance: NA
j_gene: TRBJ1-4
CDR3aa: ASSQGQLSRGNEKLF

v_gene: TRBV12-3/TRBV12-4
abundance: many
j_gene: TRBJ1-4
CDR3aa: ASSALGGDNEKLF

v_gene: TRBV7-2
abundance: NA
j_gene: TRBJ2-5
CDR3aa: ASSLSAGAYETQY

v_gene: TRBV2
abundance: few
j_gene: TRBJ2-7
CDR3aa: ASSEQGLSTYEQY

v_gene: TRBV15
abundance: few
j_gene: TRBJ1-1
CDR3aa: ATSLGVFEAF

v_gene: TRBV29-1
abundance: NA
j_gene: TRBJ2-1
CDR3aa: GVHSGRYNEQF

v_gene: TRBV7-9
abundance: NA
j_gene: TRBJ2-5
CDR3aa: ASSSLRTRDGQETQY

v_gene: TRBV6-5
abundance: many
j_gene: TRBJ2-1
CDR3aa: ASKRGSYNEQF

v_gene: TRBV9
abundance: NA
j_gene: TRBJ2-7
CDR3aa: ASSVGDNEQY

v_gene: TRBV7-9
abundance: NA
j_gene: TRBJ2-1
CDR3aa: ASSLASGLLDNEQF

v_gene: TRBV27
abundance: NA
j_gene: TRBJ2-7
CDR3aa: ASSHHPQGDHMDEQY

v_gene: TRBV5-1
abundance: NA
j_gene: TRBJ2-7
CDR3aa: ASRPGTGAYNEQY

v_gene: TRBV7-9
abundance: NA
j_gene: TRBJ1-4
CDR3aa: ASSRTQEKLF

v_gene: TRBV20-1
abundance: few
j_gene: TRBJ2-3
CDR3aa: SARGTSGGRAADTQY

v_gene: TRBV12-3/TRBV12-4
abundance: few
j_gene: TRBJ1-2
CDR3aa: ASIRTGTYGYT

v_gene: TRBV4-2
abundance: few
j_gene: TRBJ1-1
CDR3aa: ASSQGSGQTEAF

v_gene: TRBV7-6
abundance: few
j_gene: TRBJ2-5
CDR3aa: ASSLSGTRPEKRRETQY

v_gene: TRBV28
abundance: few
j_gene: TRBJ2-1
CDR3aa: ASCTSGGAYNEQF

v_gene: TRBV5-1
abundance: many
j_gene: TRBJ2-4
CDR3aa: ASSPLGQNLAKNIQY

v_gene: TRBV5-1
abundance: NA
j_gene: NA
CDR3aa: ASSTGTGAAKNIQY

v_gene: TRBV15
abundance: few
j_gene: TRBJ1-4
CDR3aa: ATSRDGSSNEKLF

v_gene: TRBV6-5
abundance: few
j_gene: NA
CDR3aa: ASSSRQGMDEQY

v_gene: TRBV12-3/TRBV12-4
abundance: NA
j_gene: TRBJ2-3
CDR3aa: ASSPIRLAGGRLDAQY

v_gene: TRBV27
abundance: NA
j_gene: TRBJ1-6
CDR3aa: ASSSRRIYNSPLH

v_gene: TRBV7-2
abundance: few
j_gene: TRBJ2-4
CDR3aa: ASSSDSRFLAKNIQY

v_gene: TRBV5-1
abundance: NA
j_gene: TRBJ1-1
CDR3aa: ASSGGVGGIGTEAF

v_gene: TRBV12-3/TRBV12-4
abundance: few
j_gene: TRBJ1-2
CDR3aa: ASSFEPYYGYT

v_gene: TRBV7-8
abundance: few
j_gene: TRBJ2-7
CDR3aa: ASSSSSGGFWNEQY

v_gene: TRBV20-1
abundance: many
j_gene: TRBJ2-7
CDR3aa: SARDQKGGPYEQY

v_gene: TRBV4-3
abundance: NA
j_gene: TRBJ1-6
CDR3aa: ASSQDSVVGGSPLH

v_gene: TRBV2
abundance: NA
j_gene: TRBJ2-5
CDR3aa: ASTGVQSQETQY

v_gene: TRBV20-1
abundance: few
j_gene: TRBJ1-1
CDR3aa: SHFLGGTEAF

v_gene: TRBV4-1
abundance: few
j_gene: TRBJ2-7
CDR3aa: ASSQEMFYEQY

v_gene: TRBV6-2/TRBV6-3
abundance: NA
j_gene: NA
CDR3aa: ASSSTRDIQY

v_gene: TRBV6-5
abundance: few
j_gene: TRBJ1-2
CDR3aa: ASSPSHTGGYGYT